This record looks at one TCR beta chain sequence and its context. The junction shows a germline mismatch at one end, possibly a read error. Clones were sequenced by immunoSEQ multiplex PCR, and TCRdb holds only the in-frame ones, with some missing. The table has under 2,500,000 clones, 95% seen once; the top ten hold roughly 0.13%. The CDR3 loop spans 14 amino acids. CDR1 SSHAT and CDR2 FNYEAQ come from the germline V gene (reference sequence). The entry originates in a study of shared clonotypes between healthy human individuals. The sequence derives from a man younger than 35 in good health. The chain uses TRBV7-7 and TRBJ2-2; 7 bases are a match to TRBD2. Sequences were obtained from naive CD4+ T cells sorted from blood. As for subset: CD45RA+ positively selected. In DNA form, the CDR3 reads TGTGCTAGCAGCTTCGCACGGGGGGCCGGGGAGCTGTTTTTT. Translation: CASSFARGAGELFF.